Described below is a single T cell receptor beta chain sequence and its context. The sample belongs to a study of blood T cell repertoires in COVID-19. Study-level background: The United States, Italy and Spain provided the acute and convalescent COVID-19 samples. Nucleic acid was either cDNA or gDNA, and it came from T cells, B-cell-depleted T cells, or PBMCs.

Authors' processing steps: Reference gene primer amplification yielded estimated nucleated cell counts. Sequencing was performed with immunoSEQ multiplex PCR; in TCRdb, only in-frame clones are kept and a portion is missing. V and J calls and clone size are copied from that table; D and trimming were computed from the DNA. The table records about 120,000 clones, roughly 87% of them present only once. The material sequenced was peripheral blood. The receptor comes from a man aged 80 or over with acute or convalescent COVID-19.

The CDR3 loop is CASSFGQGNTGELFF. The CDR3 nucleotides are TGCGCCAGCAGCTTTGGACAGGGGAACACCGGGGAGCTGTTTTTT. J is TRBJ2-2 and V is TRBV5-1; 8 bases are a match to TRBD1. The germline gives CDR1 SGHRS, CDR2 YFSETQ. The length of the CDR3 is 15 residues. Germline trimming cut 2 bases from V and 1 base from J; bases unmatched to any gene: 1. The entire variable domain, with the rest obtained from reference TRBV5-1 and TRBJ2-2, is as follows: KAGVTQTPRYLIKTRGQQVTLSCSPISGHRSVSWYQQTPGQGLQFLFEYFSETQRNKGNFPGRFSGRQFSNSRSEMNVSTLELGDSALYLCASSFGQGNTGELFFGEGSRLTVL.